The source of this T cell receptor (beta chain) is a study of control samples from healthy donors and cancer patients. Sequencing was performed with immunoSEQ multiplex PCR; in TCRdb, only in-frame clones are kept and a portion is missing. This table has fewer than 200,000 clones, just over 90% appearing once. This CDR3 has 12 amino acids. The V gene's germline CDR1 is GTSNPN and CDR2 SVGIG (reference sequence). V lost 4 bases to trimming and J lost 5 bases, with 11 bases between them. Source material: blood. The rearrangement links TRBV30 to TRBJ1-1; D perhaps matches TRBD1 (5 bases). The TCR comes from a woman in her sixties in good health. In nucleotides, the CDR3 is TGTGCCTGGAAAGGGGCCGGGACTGAAGCTTTCTTT. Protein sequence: CAWKGAGTEAFF.